One sample yielded the 26 T cell receptor beta chains listed below, sequenced in a study of shared clonotypes between healthy human individuals. Repertoires were generated with immunoSEQ multiplex PCR, while TCRdb's copy carries only in-frame clones and drops some. Among 2 million or so clones listed, about 95% were seen once. Naive CD8 cells lacked CD45RO and underwent positive selection for CCR7, leaving out terminally differentiated effector memory CD45RA+ cells. The sample was naive CD8+ T cells sorted from blood. These receptors were obtained from a man aged 18 to 35 in good health.

The chain's CDR3 is CASSQLGQGETQYF. CDR3 DNA: TGCGCCAGCAGCCAGCTCGGACAGGGAGAGACCCAGTACTTC. The V and J genes are TRBV4-1 and TRBJ2-5; 8 bases fit TRBD1. The CDR3 totals 14 residues. J gave up 4 bases and V 3 bases, and 4 bases lay outside the gene matches. Germline lookup yields CDR1 MGHRA and CDR2 YSYEKL.

The chain links TRBV9 to TRBJ1-1; D is uncertain. The CDR3 length is 13 residues. V lost 0 bases and J lost 7, with 10 bases in between. Germline V CDR1 and CDR2: SGDLS, YYNGEE. CDR3 bases: TGTGCCAGCAGCGTAGGGATCGGCTTTGAAGCTTTCTTT. Translated, it gives CASSVGIGFEAFF.

A remark on this clone: The same CDR3 can be traced to other DNA sequences in this sample. The V gene is TRBV7-9, the J gene TRBJ1-1; D is undetermined. CDR3 size: 15 residues. The V gene lost 2 bases and the J gene lost 0 bases, with 10 bases spanning the gap. CDR1 SEHNR and CDR2 FQNEAQ come from the germline V gene (reference sequence). CDR3 protein: CASSLPRGLNTEAFF. The CDR3 nucleotides are TGTGCCAGCAGCTTACCCCGGGGATTGAACACTGAAGCTTTCTTT.

The chain has TRBV2 and TRBJ2-5, with a possible D match to TRBD1 (5 bases). This CDR3 has 13 residues. From germline, CDR1 is SNHLY and CDR2 FYNNEI. Between the trimmed V and J ends, which lost 7 bases and 0 bases, there was a span of 9 bases. The CDR3 loop is CASMGPYQETQYF. The CDR3 bases are TGTGCCAGCATGGGGCCGTACCAAGAGACCCAGTACTTC.

This clone was recorded once. V is TRBV13 and J is TRBJ1-3, with D uncertain. The V and J ends lost 2 bases and 1 base respectively, with 9 bases between them. Germline V gene lookup returns CDR1 PRHDT and CDR2 FYEKMQ (reference sequence). The CDR3 sequence is 15 residues long. CDR3 sequence (DNA): TGTGCCAGCAGCTTAATTGGAGGATCTGGAAACACCATATATTTT. Translating it yields CASSLIGGSGNTIYF.

The chain uses TRBV15 and TRBJ2-2; D remains unclear. This CDR3 is built from 14 residues. Germline-derived CDR1 and CDR2 are LNHNV and YYDKDF (reference sequence). Trimming removed 0 bases at V and 7 bases at J, with 9 bases between. The CDR3 is CATSRERTIGELFF. CDR3 DNA: TGTGCCACCAGCAGAGAACGAACAATCGGGGAGCTGTTTTTT.

V is TRBV4-1 and J is TRBJ1-6, with 7 bases lining up with TRBD1. The CDR3 contains 16 residues. V shed 5 bases and J 2 bases; nucleotides not matched to a gene: 6. Germline V gene data show CDR1 as MGHRA and CDR2 as YSYEKL. CDR3 in DNA: TGCGCCAGCAGCACACAGGGGTTGGCCTATAATTCACCCCTCCACTTT. Translating it yields CASSTQGLAYNSPLHF.

This clone is a singleton in its sample. V gene TRBV7-9 combines with J gene TRBJ2-1; maybe TRBD2 (7 bases). V was cut by 3 bases and J by 6 bases, with 24 bases left in between. The CDR3 consists of 18 residues. Germline V lookup: CDR1 SEHNR, CDR2 FQNEAQ (reference sequence). In DNA, the CDR3 is TGTGCCAGCAGCTTCAGGCCGCTTGACGGGGGGCCGGGCAATGAGCAGTTCTTC. Its protein is CASSFRPLDGGPGNEQFF.

V gene TRBV5-4 combines with J gene TRBJ1-5, with D possibly matching TRBD1 (5 bases). V shed 0 bases and J shed 5 bases, with 18 bases lying between them. The CDR3 consists of 17 residues. Germline V gives CDR1 SGHNT, CDR2 YYREEE (reference sequence). CDR3: CASSLGPAGRPDQPQHF. CDR3 DNA sequence: TGTGCCAGCAGCTTGGGCCCGGCAGGGCGCCCGGATCAGCCCCAGCATTTT.

The chain links TRBV6-5 to TRBJ2-5; D remains ambiguous. CDR1 is MNHEY and CDR2 is SVGAGI in the germline V gene. The CDR3 loop spans 15 amino acids. V lost 2 bases, J lost 1 base, and 11 bases lay in between. DNA of the CDR3: TGTGCCAGCAGTTACGATGGCGGCCTCCAAGAGACCCAGTACTTC. This gives the protein CASSYDGGLQETQYF.

The rearrangement links TRBV28 to TRBJ2-5; 8 bases fit TRBD1. The V gene's germline CDR1 is MDHEN and CDR2 SYDVKM. V lost 4 bases to trimming and J lost 1 base; unmatched junction nucleotides: 8. The length of the CDR3 is 16 residues. The CDR3 nucleotides are TGTGCCAGCAGTTCGAAACAGGGGGATTTCCAAGAGACCCAGTACTTC. This encodes CASSSKQGDFQETQYF.

This clone was detected once. The V and J genes are TRBV5-5 and TRBJ2-7, with D possibly being TRBD1 (6 bases). The CDR3 is 16 amino acids. Trimming left V 4 bases short and J 3 bases short, with 20 bases between. Germline values: CDR1 SGHKS, CDR2 YYEKEE (reference sequence). The DNA of the CDR3 is TGTGCCAGCAGCACTCAGCAATGGGGGCAGCTCTACGAGCAGTACTTC. Translation gives CASSTQQWGQLYEQYF.

The chain employs TRBV30 and TRBJ1-1, with D perhaps matching TRBD1 (5 bases). Trimming left V 2 bases short and J 4 bases short, with 11 bases between. The CDR3 has 13 amino acids. Germline V gene sequence: CDR1 GTSNPN, CDR2 SVGIG (reference sequence). The CDR3 DNA reads TGTGCCTGGAGTTCAGCAGGGATCACTGAAGCTTTCTTT. It codes for CAWSSAGITEAFF.

CDR3: CASSSTENTEAFF. In DNA form, the CDR3 reads TGTGCCAGCAGTTCCACAGAGAACACTGAAGCTTTCTTT. V and J are TRBV11-2 and TRBJ1-1; D call uncertain. Germline CDR1 and CDR2: SGHAT and FQNNGV. V was trimmed by 6 bases and J by 1 base, leaving 9 bases between them. This CDR3 comprises 13 residues.

Here the CDR3 reads CASSRTGTGNGYTF. DNA of the CDR3: TGTGCCAGCAGCCGAACCGGGACAGGGAATGGCTACACCTTC. The chain couples TRBV7-3 to TRBJ1-2; 9 nucleotides align to TRBD1. Germline V gene data show CDR1 as SGHTA and CDR2 as FQGTGA. J lost 6 bases, V lost 5 bases, and 7 bases had no gene match. The CDR3 is made up of 14 amino acids.

This clone was detected only once. The chain uses TRBV19 and TRBJ2-5, with TRBD1 matching over 9 bases. CDR1 is LNHDA, CDR2 SQIVND, per germline (reference sequence). V lost 5 bases and J lost 2; bases outside the gene matches: 6. This CDR3 is built from 15 residues. CDR3 nucleotides: TGTGCCAGTAGTTTCGGACAGGGGACACAAGAGACCCAGTACTTC. Its translation is CASSFGQGTQETQYF. Variable domain in full (rest from reference TRBV19 and TRBJ2-5): DGGITQSPKYLFRKEGQNVTLSCEQNLNHDAMYWYRQDPGQGLRLIYYSQIVNDFQKGDIAEGYSVSREKKESFPLTVTSAQKNPTAFYLCASSFGQGTQETQYFGPGTRLLVL.

The gene calls are TRBV2 and TRBJ2-5; tentative D call: TRBD2 (6 bases). In germline, CDR1 is SNHLY, CDR2 FYNNEI. There are 16 residues in the CDR3. V shed 6 bases and J shed 5 bases, with 22 bases lying between them. CDR3 nucleotides: TGTGCCAGCAGGTTCTCGGGACTCCGCCCGGCCGAGACCCAGTACTTC. Translated, it gives CASRFSGLRPAETQYF.

This chain links TRBV4-3 with TRBJ1-5, with D maybe TRBD1 (5 bases). The V gene lost 0 bases and the J gene lost 1 base, with 19 bases spanning the gap. CDR1 and CDR2 (germline): LGHNA, YSLEER. The CDR3 totals 19 residues. CDR3 DNA sequence: TGCGCCAGCAGCCAAGAAGCGGTAGTACGGGGGGTGAGCAATCAGCCCCAGCATTTT. Protein sequence: CASSQEAVVRGVSNQPQHF.

This clone is a singleton in its sample. As DNA, the CDR3 is TGTGCCAGCAGCCTAAGACTAGCGGGGTTCAATGAGCAGTTCTTC. Translation gives CASSLRLAGFNEQFF. V and J are TRBV5-4 and TRBJ2-1; 11 positions match TRBD2. V was pared by 4 bases and J by 6 bases, with 6 bases of the junction left unmatched. This CDR3 is 15 amino acids long. CDR1 is SGHNT, CDR2 YYREEE, per germline (reference sequence).

The rearrangement links TRBV6-5 to TRBJ2-7; D gene ambiguous. V was cut by 4 bases and J by 2 bases, with 15 bases left in between. The germline gives CDR1 MNHEY, CDR2 SVGAGI. This CDR3 contains 15 residues. The CDR3 DNA is TGTGCCAGCAGTTCTACCGACTCGCCCGCCTACGAGCAGTACTTC. Its protein is CASSSTDSPAYEQYF.

CDR3 residues: CASSLTGNHEQYF. In DNA, the CDR3 is TGTGCCAGCAGTTTGACAGGGAACCACGAGCAGTACTTC. This chain links TRBV28 with TRBJ2-7; 7 nucleotides align to TRBD1. CDR3 length equals 13 residues. V shed 3 bases, J shed 5 bases, and the junction held 4 bases outside the gene matches. From germline, CDR1 is MDHEN and CDR2 SYDVKM.

CDR3 protein: CASRGDGYYGYTF. The CDR3 DNA follows: TGTGCCAGCCGGGGGGACGGATACTATGGCTACACCTTC. The chain combines TRBV5-6 with TRBJ1-2; TRBD1 might be the D (5 bases). Trimming stripped 7 bases from V and 3 bases from J, with 13 bases between. The CDR3 has 13 residues. CDR1 and CDR2 from the germline V gene are SGHDT and YYEEEE.

The rearrangement uses TRBV6-5 and TRBJ2-2; D gene uncertain. There are 13 residues in the CDR3. Germline V lookup: CDR1 MNHEY, CDR2 SVGAGI. Trimming stripped 4 bases from V and 3 bases from J, with 6 bases between. The CDR3 sequence: CASSSGYTGELFF. CDR3 DNA sequence: TGTGCCAGCAGTTCCGGTTACACCGGGGAGCTGTTTTTT.

The V gene is TRBV4-1, the J gene TRBJ2-7, with D possibly being TRBD2 (5 bases). Trimming took off 2 bases at V and 0 bases at J, with 14 bases between the two ends. CDR1 is MGHRA and CDR2 is YSYEKL in the germline V gene. The CDR3 is 16 residues long. This chain's CDR3 is CASSQRSGASSYEQYF. The CDR3 nucleotides are TGCGCCAGCAGCCAAAGGAGCGGCGCGAGCTCCTACGAGCAGTACTTC.

The chain uses TRBV7-9 and TRBJ1-2, with D perhaps matching TRBD1 (5 bases). CDR1 and CDR2 (germline): SEHNR, FQNEAQ (reference sequence). CDR3 length: 15 residues. Trimming took off 0 bases at V and 3 bases at J, with 11 bases between the two ends. The CDR3 nucleotides read TGTGCCAGCAGCTTAGCGTGGGACGCATACTATGGCTACACCTTC. Translated: CASSLAWDAYYGYTF. Complete variable domain (other parts from reference TRBV7-9 and TRBJ1-2): DTGVSQNPRHKITKRGQNVTFRCDPISEHNRLYWYRQTLGQGPEFLTYFQNEAQLEKSRLLSDRFSAERPKGSFSTLEIQRTEQGDSAMYLCASSLAWDAYYGYTFGSGTRLTVV.

This chain uses TRBV4-1 with TRBJ2-7, with D perhaps assigned TRBD1 or TRBD2 (5 bases each). Trimming left V 3 bases short and J 0 bases short, with 18 bases between. The CDR3 runs to 17 residues. The germline V gene encodes CDR1 MGHRA and CDR2 YSYEKL. The DNA of the CDR3 is TGCGCCAGCAGCCAGGCGAGGACGGGGCTTAGCTCCTACGAGCAGTACTTC. This sequence encodes CASSQARTGLSSYEQYF.